This section outlines one T cell receptor (beta chain) sequence together with its context. This CDR3 comprises 13 residues. CDR1 is SGHDN and CDR2 is FVKESK in the germline V gene. V was clipped by 1 base and J by 13 bases; unmatched bases: 9. This record comes from a study of cytomegalovirus exposure and HLA in healthy donors. Some clones are missing from TCRdb's copy, which holds only in-frame ones; the method was immunoSEQ multiplex PCR. The data contain over 120,000 clones, 80% to 90% of them singletons. This sequence originates from a man aged 18-30 years in good health and CMV-seropositive. The sample was PBMCs. This chain joins TRBV14 and TRBJ1-2; 7 nucleotides line up with TRBD1. CDR3 nucleotides: TGTGCCAGCAGCCAAGTTAGGACAGGCGAGTCCACCTTC. Protein sequence: CASSQVRTGESTF.